This TCR beta chain comes out of a study of T cell responses to AZD1222 COVID-19 vaccine. Method: immunoSEQ multiplex PCR; TCRdb's copy keeps in-frame clones and lacks some. There are 200,000 or so clones in the sample; 90% to 95% occur only once, and more than 0.8% lies in the top ten. Trimming took 2 bases from V and 2 from J, leaving 6 bases between them. Germline V CDR1 and CDR2: KGHSH, LQKENI. The CDR3 covers 13 residues. The chain carries TRBV18 and TRBJ1-2, with a possible D match to TRBD1 (5 bases). The sequences come from peripheral blood, collected on day 0 of MenACWY control vaccination. The TCR originated in an adult in good health. The CDR3 reads CASSPRQNYGYTF. The CDR3, as DNA: TGTGCCAGCTCACCAAGACAGAACTATGGCTACACCTTC.